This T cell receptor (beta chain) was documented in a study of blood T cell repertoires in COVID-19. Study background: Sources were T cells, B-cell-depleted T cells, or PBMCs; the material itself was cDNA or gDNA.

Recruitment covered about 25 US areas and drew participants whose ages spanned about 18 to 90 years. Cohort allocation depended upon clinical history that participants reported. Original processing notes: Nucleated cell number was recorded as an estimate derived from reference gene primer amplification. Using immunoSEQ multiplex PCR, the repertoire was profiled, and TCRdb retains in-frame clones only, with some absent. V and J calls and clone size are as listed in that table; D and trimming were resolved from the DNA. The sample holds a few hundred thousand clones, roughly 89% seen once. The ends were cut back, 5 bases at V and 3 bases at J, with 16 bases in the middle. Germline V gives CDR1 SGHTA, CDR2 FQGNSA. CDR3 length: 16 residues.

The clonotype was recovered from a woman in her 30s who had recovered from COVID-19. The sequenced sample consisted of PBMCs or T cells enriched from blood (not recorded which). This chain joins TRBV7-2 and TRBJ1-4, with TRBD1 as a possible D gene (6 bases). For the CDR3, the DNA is TGTGCCAGCAGCGCCGGGACACCAAATCCTAATGAAAAACTGTTTTTT. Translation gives CASSAGTPNPNEKLFF.